A single sample gave rise to the 32 T cell receptor beta chains below, sequenced in a study of cytomegalovirus exposure and HLA in healthy donors. Researchers ran the PCR with 60 Vbeta and 13 Jbeta primers. Sequencing was performed with immunoSEQ multiplex PCR; in TCRdb, only in-frame clones are kept and a portion is missing. This sample has some 140,000 clones, with around nine tenths found just once. The sequencing input was PBMCs. The source of these receptors is a woman in her twenties or thirties in good health and CMV-seronegative.

The CDR3: CASKSGGTEQFF. The CDR3 DNA reads TGTGCCAGCAAGTCGGGGGGCACTGAGCAGTTCTTC. The chain has TRBV2 and TRBJ2-1; D is possibly TRBD2 (7 bases). Trimming took off 7 bases at V and 9 bases at J, with 13 bases between the two ends. The CDR3 consists of 12 residues. Looked up from germline, CDR1 is SNHLY and CDR2 is FYNNEI.

J is TRBJ1-2 and V is TRBV7-2; the D gene is possibly TRBD1 (6 bases). Looked up from germline, CDR1 is SGHTA and CDR2 is FQGNSA. The length of the CDR3 is 15 residues. Trimming left V 5 bases short and J 3 bases short, with 16 bases between. This CDR3 is CASSPTTTGYYGYTF. Written as DNA, the CDR3 is TGTGCCAGCAGCCCAACAACAACAGGGTACTATGGCTACACCTTC.

The chain links TRBV5-5 to TRBJ1-6; the D gene is possibly TRBD1 (5 bases). Germline assignment: CDR1 SGHKS and CDR2 YYEKEE (reference sequence). The CDR3 is 19 residues long. Trimming pared 0 bases from V and 0 bases from J, leaving 16 bases between. The DNA for the CDR3 is TGTGCCAGCAGCTTGGAAGGGGTGCCTATTGTCTCCTATAATTCACCCCTCCACTTT. Protein sequence: CASSLEGVPIVSYNSPLHF.

The rearrangement uses TRBV7-9 and TRBJ2-5; 7 bases line up with TRBD1. Germline values: CDR1 SEHNR, CDR2 FQNEAQ (reference sequence). Trimming took 0 bases from V and 1 from J; bases not matched to a gene: 2. This CDR3 has 15 residues. The CDR3 reads CASSLATGTQETQYF. The CDR3 DNA sequence: TGTGCCAGCAGCTTAGCGACAGGGACCCAAGAGACCCAGTACTTC.

The chain employs TRBV7-9 and TRBJ2-1; possible D gene TRBD1, 6 bases. The V end lost 2 bases, the J end lost 6 bases, and 11 bases lay between the germline ends. The germline CDR1 and CDR2 sequences are SEHNR and FQNEAQ (reference sequence). The CDR3 is 14 amino acids. CDR3 nucleotides: TGTGCCAGCAGCTTATACAGGGTAGGCAATGAGCAGTTCTTC. Its protein product is CASSLYRVGNEQFF.

This clone appeared a single time. The gene calls are TRBV14 and TRBJ2-3; 9 bases are a match to TRBD1. This CDR3 is 15 amino acids long. Looked up from germline, CDR1 is SGHDN and CDR2 is FVKESK. V shed 2 bases, J shed 1 base, and the junction held 1 base outside the gene matches. The CDR3 protein is CASSQWTGGTDTQYF. The CDR3 region has the DNA TGTGCCAGCAGCCAATGGACAGGGGGCACAGATACGCAGTATTTT.

Here the CDR3 reads CASSHLPQGSYNSPLHF. The CDR3 nucleotides read TGTGCCAGCAGCCATCTTCCACAGGGATCCTATAATTCACCCCTCCACTTT. The genes are TRBV5-4 and TRBJ1-6, with D tentatively TRBD1 (6 bases). This CDR3 is 17 amino acids long. Deletions cut 4 bases from V and 1 base from J, with 15 bases between. Germline V gives CDR1 SGHNT, CDR2 YYREEE (reference sequence).

The sample holds a few counts of this clone. The genes are TRBV5-6 and TRBJ2-5; D is ambiguous. Germline loops: CDR1 SGHDT, CDR2 YYEEEE. V dropped 4 bases and J dropped 4 bases, with 8 bases sitting between them. The CDR3 covers 12 residues. The CDR3 DNA reads TGTGCCAGCAGCCTGATGCGAGAGACCCAGTACTTC. Translating it yields CASSLMRETQYF.

This clone was observed a single time. The rearrangement uses TRBV11-2 and TRBJ1-1; 9 bases are shared with TRBD1. Germline values: CDR1 SGHAT, CDR2 FQNNGV. V gave up 4 bases and J gave up 2 bases; unmatched junction bases: 2. This CDR3 region has 14 residues. The chain's CDR3 is CASSYRGLNTEAFF. In DNA, the CDR3 is TGTGCCAGCAGCTACAGGGGGCTCAACACTGAAGCTTTCTTT.

The chain links TRBV6-6 to TRBJ2-5, with D tentatively TRBD2 (5 bases). The last part of the DNA fits TRBJ2-7 better; the J call may be wrong. Germline V lookup: CDR1 MNHNY, CDR2 SVGAGI (reference sequence). The CDR3 is 15 amino acids. In DNA, the CDR3 is TGTGCCAGCAGTAAAGCGGAGGACGGGTCCTACGAGCAGTACTTC. It specifies CASSKAEDGSYEQYF.

This clone was observed a single time. The V call is TRBV6-1, the J call TRBJ2-7; 11 nucleotides agree with TRBD2. Germline trimming cut 3 bases from V and 1 base from J; bases unmatched to any gene: 2. Germline assignment: CDR1 MNHNS and CDR2 SASEGT. This CDR3 region has 15 residues. As DNA, the CDR3 is TGTGCCAGCAGTGAGACTAGCGGGGCTTCCTACGAGCAGTACTTC. Amino acids: CASSETSGASYEQYF.

This chain uses TRBV5-5 with TRBJ1-1; D is ambiguous. V dropped 1 base and J dropped 3 bases, with 13 bases sitting between them. CDR1 SGHKS and CDR2 YYEKEE come from the germline V gene (reference sequence). The CDR3 runs to 15 residues. This CDR3 is CASSLQVGRDTEAFF. Here the CDR3 DNA reads TGTGCCAGCAGCTTGCAGGTAGGGAGGGACACTGAAGCTTTCTTT. Looking up the rest from reference TRBV5-5 and TRBJ1-1 gives the full variable domain: DAGVTQSPTHLIKTRGQQVTLRCSPISGHKSVSWYQQVLGQGPQFIFQYYEKEERGRGNFPDRFSARQFPNYSSELNVNALLLGDSALYLCASSLQVGRDTEAFFGQGTRLTVV.

The rearrangement uses TRBV19 and TRBJ2-3, with 10 bases identical to TRBD2. Germline-derived CDR1 and CDR2 are LNHDA and SQIVND (reference sequence). There are 16 residues in the CDR3. Trimming removed 7 bases from V and 13 bases from J; junction bases left unmatched: 20. The CDR3 sequence is CASTPGVLAGPHREYF. The DNA for the CDR3 is TGTGCCAGTACCCCCGGCGTACTAGCGGGGCCCCATCGGGAGTATTTT.

This clone showed up just a few times. The CDR3 is CASSSSPRLDEQYF. The DNA of the CDR3 is TGTGCCAGCAGCTCATCCCCACGACTCGACGAGCAGTACTTC. V and J are TRBV7-6 and TRBJ2-7; unclear D gene. The V gene's germline CDR1 is SGHVS and CDR2 FNYEAQ. This CDR3 comprises 14 residues. V lost 4 bases and J 5 bases, leaving 15 bases between the germline ends.

CDR3 sequence (DNA): TGTGCCAGCAATACTCTTCGGGGAGGTACGTACACTGAAGCTTTCTTT. Translation gives CASNTLRGGTYTEAFF. The chain uses TRBV27 and TRBJ1-1; D is ambiguous. V was cut by 7 bases and J by 3 bases, with 21 bases left in between. The germline V gene has CDR1 MNHEY and CDR2 SMNVEV (reference sequence). This CDR3 has 16 residues.

In its sample, this clone was seen once. This sequence joins TRBV2 and TRBJ2-3; a possible D gene is TRBD1 (5 bases). V shed 5 bases and J shed 0 bases, with 15 bases lying between them. The CDR3 totals 16 residues. Germline V gene sequence: CDR1 SNHLY, CDR2 FYNNEI. Here the CDR3 DNA reads TGTGCCAGCAGTCCCCTGACAGTCACTAGCACAGATACGCAGTATTTT. Translation: CASSPLTVTSTDTQYF.

The V gene is TRBV28, the J gene TRBJ2-7, with TRBD2 identical over 10 bases. The CDR3 is 15 amino acids. The germline CDR1 and CDR2 sequences are MDHEN and SYDVKM. With 8 bases clipped from V and 5 bases from J, the junction kept 12 bases outside the gene matches. DNA of the CDR3: TGTGCCAGCGGCCTATCTAGCGGGGGAGGCCACGAGCAGTACTTC. It translates to CASGLSSGGGHEQYF. Filled out from reference TRBV28 and TRBJ2-7, the complete variable domain reads DVKVTQSSRYLVKRTGEKVFLECVQDMDHENMFWYRQDPGLGLRLIYFSYDVKMKEKGDIPEGYSVSREKKERFSLILESASTNQTSMYLCASGLSSGGGHEQYFGPGTRLTVT.

The V call is TRBV30, the J call TRBJ1-5, with TRBD1 matching 11 bases. There are 15 residues in the CDR3. CDR1 is GTSNPN and CDR2 is SVGIG in the germline V gene (reference sequence). Trimming took 7 bases from V and 7 from J; bases not matched to a gene: 12. The CDR3 nucleotides are TGTGCCTCTTCTCCCGGGACAGGGGGAATACAGCCCCAGCATTTT. Amino acids: CASSPGTGGIQPQHF.

V gene TRBV4-1 combines with J gene TRBJ2-7, with 7 bases identical to TRBD1. V shed 2 bases, J shed 0 bases, and the junction held 7 bases outside the gene matches. Germline CDR1 MGHRA, CDR2 YSYEKL. This CDR3 has 16 amino acids. The CDR3 DNA sequence: TGCGCCAGCAGCCAATTGACAGGGCCGAGCTCCTACGAGCAGTACTTC. Encoded protein: CASSQLTGPSSYEQYF.

About this clone: One end of the junction does not line up with germline, which may come from a read error. This chain links TRBV5-1 with TRBJ2-1, with D possibly being TRBD2 (6 bases). Germline values: CDR1 SGHRS, CDR2 YFSETQ. The length of the CDR3 is 14 residues. The CDR3 spells CASSLASSDNEQFF. The CDR3 DNA is TGCGCCAGCAGTTTGGCCTCTAGCGATAATGAGCAGTTCTTC.

The V and J genes are TRBV6-4 and TRBJ1-2; D is perhaps TRBD1 (5 bases). Trimming removed 0 bases from V and 4 bases from J, with 12 bases in between. Looked up from germline, CDR1 is MRHNA and CDR2 is SNTAGT. The length of the CDR3 is 15 residues. The CDR3 DNA reads TGTGCCAGCAGTGACTCGGCCTCGGGGGGCTATGGCTACACCTTC. It translates to CASSDSASGGYGYTF.

The V call is TRBV6-5, the J call TRBJ2-7; 9 bases agree with TRBD2. Germline V lookup: CDR1 MNHEY, CDR2 SVGAGI. The CDR3 covers 14 residues. With V trimmed by 5 bases and J by 7 bases, 9 bases remained unmatched. CDR3 nucleotide sequence: TGTGCCAGCAGTGCTGGGACTAGCCTGGGGGAGCAGTACTTC. Protein product: CASSAGTSLGEQYF.

A single count supports this clone. V and J are TRBV7-9 and TRBJ1-5; TRBD1 matches 7 bases. V gave up 5 bases and J gave up 8 bases; unmatched junction bases: 12. The CDR3 extends over 15 amino acids. Germline V gives CDR1 SEHNR, CDR2 FQNEAQ (reference sequence). CDR3 bases: TGTGCCAGCAGCGAATATGGACAGGACCGGGAGCCCCAGCATTTT. This sequence encodes CASSEYGQDREPQHF.

The chain carries TRBV28 and TRBJ1-2; possible D gene TRBD1, 6 bases. Deletions cut 5 bases from V and 1 base from J, with 11 bases between. The germline gives CDR1 MDHEN, CDR2 SYDVKM. CDR3 length: 14 amino acids. In DNA form, the CDR3 reads TGTGCCAGCAGTCCGTACAGGGTTAACTATGGCTACACCTTC. Its translation: CASSPYRVNYGYTF.

The chain recombines TRBV7-8 with TRBJ1-5; tentatively, D is TRBD1 (6 bases). The V end lost 1 base, the J end lost 2 bases, and 12 bases lay between the germline ends. Germline V lookup: CDR1 SGHVS, CDR2 FQNEAQ. The CDR3 has 16 residues. The CDR3 DNA follows: TGTGCCAGCAGCTTAGGGCCTCCAGGGGGCAATCAGCCCCAGCATTTT. This codes for CASSLGPPGGNQPQHF.

The rearrangement links TRBV7-2 to TRBJ2-3, with TRBD1 matching over 7 bases. CDR1 SGHTA and CDR2 FQGNSA come from the germline V gene. Germline trimming cut 5 bases from V and 5 bases from J; bases unmatched to any gene: 10. This CDR3 is 15 amino acids long. The CDR3 coding sequence is TGTGCCAGCAGCACAACGACAGGGTTATTAGATACGCAGTATTTT. This encodes CASSTTTGLLDTQYF.

The chain combines TRBV29-1 with TRBJ1-1, with D possibly TRBD1 on 5 matching bases. The V gene lost 2 bases and the J gene lost 0 bases, with 13 bases spanning the gap. The germline V gene has CDR1 SQVTM and CDR2 ANQGSEA. The CDR3 is made up of 15 amino acids. CDR3: CSVERAGWMNTEAFF. The CDR3, as DNA: TGCAGCGTTGAACGGGCAGGGTGGATGAACACTGAAGCTTTCTTT. The full variable domain, its missing parts supplied by reference TRBV29-1 and TRBJ1-1, is SAVISQKPSRDICQRGTSLTIQCQVDSQVTMMFWYRQQPGQSLTLIATANQGSEATYESGFVIDKFPISRPNLTFSTLTVSNMSPEDSSIYLCSVERAGWMNTEAFFGQGTRLTVV.

This chain connects TRBV28 to TRBJ2-7, with 9 positions matching TRBD2. The CDR3 totals 15 residues. With V trimmed by 5 bases and J by 2 bases, 7 bases remained unmatched. Germline V gene data show CDR1 as MDHEN and CDR2 as SYDVKM. Here the CDR3 DNA reads TGTGCCAGCAGTGTCCGACTAGCGGCTGCCTACGAGCAGTACTTC. Protein: CASSVRLAAAYEQYF.

V usage is TRBV7-6 and J usage is TRBJ1-1; D unclear. This CDR3 spans 13 amino acids. V lost 4 bases, J lost 0 bases, and 6 bases lay in between. In germline, CDR1 is SGHVS, CDR2 FNYEAQ. CDR3 sequence reads: CASSSQMNTEAFF. The CDR3 nucleotides are TGTGCCAGCAGCTCCCAGATGAACACTGAAGCTTTCTTT.

The chain has TRBV4-1 and TRBJ1-2; 9 bases are shared with TRBD1. This CDR3 has 15 amino acids. The ends lost 1 base at V and 1 base at J; junction bases unmatched: 1. CDR1 MGHRA and CDR2 YSYEKL come from the germline V gene. The CDR3 reads CASSQVTGGNYGYTF. The CDR3 DNA sequence: TGCGCCAGCAGCCAAGTGACAGGGGGTAACTATGGCTACACCTTC.

The gene calls are TRBV2 and TRBJ1-3, with D possibly TRBD1 on 6 matching bases. This CDR3 is 12 amino acids long. Trimming shortened V by 5 bases and J by 8 bases, and 10 bases separated the two germline ends. Germline-derived CDR1 and CDR2 are SNHLY and FYNNEI. CDR3 bases: TGTGCCAGCAGTTACAGGGAGCACACCATATATTTT. Translating it yields CASSYREHTIYF.

The J gene is TRBJ2-2, the V gene TRBV15; TRBD2 agrees at 14 bases. This CDR3 comprises 18 residues. Germline lookup yields CDR1 LNHNV and CDR2 YYDKDF (reference sequence). Trimming cost V 0 bases and J 7 bases; bases outside gene matches: 7. The CDR3 DNA follows: TGTGCCACCAGCAGAGATCTCGGACTAGCGGGAGGTCTCGGGGAGCTGTTTTTT. It is translated as CATSRDLGLAGGLGELFF.